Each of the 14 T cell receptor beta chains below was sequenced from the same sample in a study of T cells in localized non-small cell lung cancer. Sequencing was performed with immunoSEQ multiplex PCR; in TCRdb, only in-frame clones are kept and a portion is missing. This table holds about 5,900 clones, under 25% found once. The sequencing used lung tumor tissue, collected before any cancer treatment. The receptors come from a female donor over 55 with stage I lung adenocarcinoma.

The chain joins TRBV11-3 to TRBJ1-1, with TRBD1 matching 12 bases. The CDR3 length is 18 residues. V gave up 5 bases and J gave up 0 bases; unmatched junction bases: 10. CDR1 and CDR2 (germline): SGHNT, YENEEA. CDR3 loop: CASSHYAGQGALNTEAFF. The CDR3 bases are TGTGCCAGCAGCCATTACGCGGGACAGGGGGCTTTGAACACTGAAGCTTTCTTT. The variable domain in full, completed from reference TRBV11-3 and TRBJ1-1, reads EAGVVQSPRYKIIEKKQPVAFWCNPISGHNTLYWYLQNLGQGPELLIRYENEEAVDDSQLPKDRFSAERLKGVDSTLKIQPAELGDSAVYLCASSHYAGQGALNTEAFFGQGTRLTVV.

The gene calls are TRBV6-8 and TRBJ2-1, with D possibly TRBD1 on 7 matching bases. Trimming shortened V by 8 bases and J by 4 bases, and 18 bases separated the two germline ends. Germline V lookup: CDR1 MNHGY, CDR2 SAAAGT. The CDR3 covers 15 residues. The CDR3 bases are TGTGCCAGCCATAGGGGGGACAGACGATACAATGAGCAGTTCTTC. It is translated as CASHRGDRRYNEQFF.

This CDR3 is CASSRHTPGTNTEAFF. In DNA form, the CDR3 reads TGTGCCAGCTCACGACATACGCCGGGAACGAACACTGAAGCTTTCTTT. V is TRBV18 and J is TRBJ1-1; D ambiguous. Trimming cost V 4 bases and J 1 base, with 16 bases left between them. Germline CDR1 and CDR2: KGHSH and LQKENI. CDR3 length: 16 residues.

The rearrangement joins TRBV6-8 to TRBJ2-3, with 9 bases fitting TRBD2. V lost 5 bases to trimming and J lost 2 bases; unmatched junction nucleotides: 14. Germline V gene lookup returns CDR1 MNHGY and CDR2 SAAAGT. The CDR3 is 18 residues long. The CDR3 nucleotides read TGTGCCAGCAGTCTAAGGCCCTGGACTAGCGCACACACAGATACGCAGTATTTT. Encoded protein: CASSLRPWTSAHTDTQYF.

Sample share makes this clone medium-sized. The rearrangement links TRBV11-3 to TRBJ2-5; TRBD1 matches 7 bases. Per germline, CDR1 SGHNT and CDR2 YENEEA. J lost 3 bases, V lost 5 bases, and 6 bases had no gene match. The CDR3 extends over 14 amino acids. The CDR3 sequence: CASSRATGKETQYF. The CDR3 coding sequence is TGTGCCAGCAGCCGGGCGACAGGGAAAGAGACCCAGTACTTC.

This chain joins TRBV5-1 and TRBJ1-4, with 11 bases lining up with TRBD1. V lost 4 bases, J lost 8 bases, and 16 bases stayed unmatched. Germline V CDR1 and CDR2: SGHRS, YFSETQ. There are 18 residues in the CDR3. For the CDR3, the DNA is TGCGCCAGCAGCCCGACTGAATCCGGGACAGGGGGATTAGAAAAACTGTTTTTT. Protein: CASSPTESGTGGLEKLFF.

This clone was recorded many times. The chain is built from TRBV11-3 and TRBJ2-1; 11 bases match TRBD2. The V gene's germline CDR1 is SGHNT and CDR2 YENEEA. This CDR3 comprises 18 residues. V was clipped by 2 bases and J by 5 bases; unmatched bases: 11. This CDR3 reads CASSLNIGGTSGNNEQFF. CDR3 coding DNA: TGTGCCAGCAGCTTAAATATAGGAGGGACTAGCGGTAACAATGAGCAGTTCTTC.

The CDR3 DNA is TGCGCCAGCAAACTCTCCGGGACAGGGATGAACACTGAAGCTTTCTTT. This gives the protein CASKLSGTGMNTEAFF. The rearrangement uses TRBV5-1 and TRBJ1-1; TRBD1 aligns across 9 bases. The germline V gene encodes CDR1 SGHRS and CDR2 YFSETQ. CDR3 size: 16 residues. Trimming removed 6 bases from V and 0 bases from J; junction bases left unmatched: 9.

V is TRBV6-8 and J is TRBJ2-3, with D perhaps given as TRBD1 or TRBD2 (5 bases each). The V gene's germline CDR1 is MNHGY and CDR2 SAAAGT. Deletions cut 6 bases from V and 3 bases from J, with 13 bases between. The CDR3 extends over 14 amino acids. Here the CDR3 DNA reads TGTGCCAGCAGAGGGGTGGGGGAGACAGATACGCAGTATTTT. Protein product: CASRGVGETDTQYF.

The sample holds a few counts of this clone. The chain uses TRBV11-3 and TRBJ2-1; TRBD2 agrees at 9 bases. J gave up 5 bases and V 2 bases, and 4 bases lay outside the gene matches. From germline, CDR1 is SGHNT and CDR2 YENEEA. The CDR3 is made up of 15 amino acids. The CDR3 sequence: CASSLPTSGHNEQFF. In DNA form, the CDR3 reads TGTGCCAGCAGCTTACCGACTAGCGGTCACAATGAGCAGTTCTTC.

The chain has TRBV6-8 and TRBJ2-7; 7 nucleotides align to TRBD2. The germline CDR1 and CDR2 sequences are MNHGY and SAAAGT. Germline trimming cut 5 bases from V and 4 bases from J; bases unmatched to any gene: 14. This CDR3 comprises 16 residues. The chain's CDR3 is CASSPMGTGGFYEQYF. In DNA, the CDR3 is TGTGCCAGCAGTCCTATGGGAACGGGGGGATTTTACGAGCAGTACTTC.

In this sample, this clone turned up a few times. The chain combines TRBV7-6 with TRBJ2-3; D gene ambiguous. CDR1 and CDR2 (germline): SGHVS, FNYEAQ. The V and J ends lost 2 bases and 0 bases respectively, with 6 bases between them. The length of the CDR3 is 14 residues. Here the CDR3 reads CASSLLPSTDTQYF. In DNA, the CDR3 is TGTGCCAGCAGCTTATTGCCTAGCACAGATACGCAGTATTTT.

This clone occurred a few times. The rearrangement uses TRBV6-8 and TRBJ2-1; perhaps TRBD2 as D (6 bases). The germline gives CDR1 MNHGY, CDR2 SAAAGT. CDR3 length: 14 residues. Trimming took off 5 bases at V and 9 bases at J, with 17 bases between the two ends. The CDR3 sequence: CASSVGRDFGEQFF. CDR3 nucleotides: TGTGCCAGCAGTGTTGGGCGGGATTTCGGTGAGCAGTTCTTC.

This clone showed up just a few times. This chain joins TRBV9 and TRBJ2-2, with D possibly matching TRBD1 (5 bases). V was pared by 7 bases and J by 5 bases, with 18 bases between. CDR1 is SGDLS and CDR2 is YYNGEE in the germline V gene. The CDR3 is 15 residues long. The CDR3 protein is CASDWAPRQTGELFF. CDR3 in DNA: TGTGCCAGCGATTGGGCTCCCCGACAGACCGGGGAGCTGTTTTTT.